The 28 T cell receptor beta chains presented below share a single source sample, sequenced in a study of T cells in Graves' hyperthyroidism and ophthalmopathy. Amplified regions were TCR beta CDR3 sequences from RNA transcripts. The HTBI primer set served for first-round RT-PCR of the TCR CDR3. Each CDR3 protein is one row after TCRdb ran MiXCR on the multiplex PCR reads. The sample holds 600,000 to 850,000 distinct CDR3 sequences, approximately 19% seen once. Sequencing used blood. The origin of the receptors is a woman in her 50s with Graves' hyperthyroidism that later progressed to Graves' ophthalmopathy.

This clonotype was detected ten times or more. J is TRBJ2-1 and V is TRBV2; 9 bases agree with TRBD1. The CDR3 covers 15 residues. Germline V gene sequence: CDR1 SNHLY, CDR2 FYNNEI. V trimming: 3 bases; J trimming: 4 bases; junction bases outside the gene matches: 4. DNA for the CDR3: TGTGCCAGCAGTGACGGGACAGGGTCTTACAATGAGCAGTTCTTC. Protein product: CASSDGTGSYNEQFF.

This clonotype was seen a few times. The J gene is TRBJ2-1, the V gene TRBV5-6, with 8 nucleotides matching TRBD2. CDR3 size: 18 residues. Germline V CDR1 and CDR2: SGHDT, YYEEEE. With 0 bases clipped from V and 3 bases from J, the junction kept 11 bases outside the gene matches. CDR3 nucleotide sequence: TGTGCCAGCAGCTTGGATCTGCTATCGGGGGGGCACTACAATGAGCAGTTCTTC. Amino acids: CASSLDLLSGGHYNEQFF.

Ten or more counts support this clonotype. The CDR3 DNA reads TGTGCCAGCAGCTTCGGGCACCCGAACACTGAAGCTTTCTTT. This encodes CASSFGHPNTEAFF. The rearrangement links TRBV7-9 to TRBJ1-1; D not resolved. V dropped 3 bases and J dropped 1 base, with 9 bases sitting between them. CDR3 length: 14 residues. Germline CDR1 reads SEHNR; CDR2 reads FQNEAQ (reference sequence). Using reference TRBV7-9 and TRBJ1-1 for the parts outside the CDR3, the full variable domain is DTGVSQNPRHKITKRGQNVTFRCDPISEHNRLYWYRQTLGQGPEFLTYFQNEAQLEKSRLLSDRFSAERPKGSFSTLEIQRTEQGDSAMYLCASSFGHPNTEAFFGQGTRLTVV.

This clonotype was found many times. This chain links TRBV5-1 with TRBJ2-5; tentative D call: TRBD1 (6 bases). This CDR3 contains 15 residues. Trimming took off 4 bases at V and 1 base at J, with 14 bases between the two ends. Germline CDR1 and CDR2: SGHRS and YFSETQ. For the CDR3, the DNA is TGCGCCAGCAGCATGACAGGTTCCATCCAAGAGACCCAGTACTTC. Protein: CASSMTGSIQETQYF.

This clonotype turned up a few times. The rearrangement uses TRBV5-1 and TRBJ2-7; D unclear. This CDR3 has 15 residues. V lost 0 bases to trimming and J lost 1 base, with 11 bases between them. Germline lookup yields CDR1 SGHRS and CDR2 YFSETQ. CDR3 in DNA: TGCGCCAGCAGCTTGGGGCCAGGAGAGTCCTACGAGCAGTACTTC. Its protein is CASSLGPGESYEQYF.

The chain couples TRBV11-3 to TRBJ2-5, with a tentative D call TRBD2 (6 bases). The CDR3 covers 14 residues. The germline V gene has CDR1 SGHNT and CDR2 YENEEA. V was trimmed by 5 bases and J by 5 bases, leaving 15 bases between them. CDR3 in DNA: TGTGCCAGCAGCCAAGCCCCGGAGGGGGAGACCCAGTACTTC. Translated, it gives CASSQAPEGETQYF.

The V and J genes are TRBV6-6 and TRBJ2-1; 10 bases fit TRBD2. The V and J ends lost 2 bases and 9 bases, in that order; junction bases with no gene match: 7. Germline lookup yields CDR1 MNHNY and CDR2 SVGAGI (reference sequence). The CDR3 is 15 residues long. CDR3 amino acids: CASSYGGLAFGEQFF. The CDR3 DNA is TGTGCCAGCAGTTACGGGGGACTAGCGTTCGGTGAGCAGTTCTTC.

This clonotype was observed at least ten times. The chain carries TRBV2 and TRBJ1-1; D gene unclear. V was clipped by 8 bases and J by 2 bases, with 12 bases between them. Germline V gene lookup returns CDR1 SNHLY and CDR2 FYNNEI. The CDR3 runs to 13 residues. CDR3 nucleotide sequence: TGTGCCAGCGTTAAACGGGGAAACACTGAAGCTTTCTTT. Protein sequence: CASVKRGNTEAFF.

There are many counts of this clonotype. This chain joins TRBV6-2 or TRBV6-3 and TRBJ1-5, with D perhaps matching TRBD1 (5 bases). The germline V and J ends were trimmed by 0 bases and 1 base, with 16 bases remaining between them. Germline CDR1 MNHEY, CDR2 SVGEGT. There are 18 residues in the CDR3. The CDR3 nucleotides read TGTGCCAGCAGTTACTCCTTCGGGGGGGGGTTGAGCAATCAGCCCCAGCATTTT. Translated, it gives CASSYSFGGGLSNQPQHF.

The V call is TRBV6-5, the J call TRBJ1-5, with 7 bases fitting TRBD1. J was trimmed by 4 bases and V by 4 bases; bases with no gene match: 7. Germline V gives CDR1 MNHEY, CDR2 SVGAGI. The CDR3 covers 15 residues. CDR3 protein: CASSFRQGWNQPQHF. The CDR3 nucleotides read TGTGCCAGCAGTTTCCGACAGGGATGGAATCAGCCCCAGCATTTT.

This chain uses TRBV16 with TRBJ2-1; a possible D gene is TRBD1 (5 bases). Germline V gene lookup returns CDR1 KGHSY and CDR2 FQNENV. The CDR3 is made up of 14 amino acids. V lost 1 base and J 8 bases, leaving 12 bases between the germline ends. CDR3 DNA: TGTGCCAGCAGCCAATTTAATCAACAGGATGAGCAGTTCTTC. This codes for CASSQFNQQDEQFF.

This clonotype was found many times. The rearrangement joins TRBV7-2 to TRBJ2-3; TRBD1 might be the D (5 bases). Germline V CDR1 and CDR2: SGHTA, FQGNSA. There are 17 residues in the CDR3. The ends were cut back, 5 bases at V and 6 bases at J, with 24 bases in the middle. The CDR3: CASSPGQGYFMGDTQYF. CDR3 in DNA: TGTGCCAGCAGCCCCGGGCAGGGTTATTTTATGGGGGATACGCAGTATTTT.

This clonotype was picked up many times. The rearrangement joins TRBV2 to TRBJ2-7, with TRBD1 as a possible D gene (5 bases). From germline, CDR1 is SNHLY and CDR2 FYNNEI. This CDR3 contains 14 residues. The V gene lost 5 bases and the J gene lost 2 bases, with 13 bases spanning the gap. CDR3 residues: CASSTTVTTYEQYF. The CDR3 region has the DNA TGTGCCAGCAGTACGACAGTTACAACCTACGAGCAGTACTTC.

This clonotype has only a few counts. The rearrangement links TRBV27 to TRBJ1-5, with D possibly TRBD1 on 5 matching bases. The CDR3 has 17 residues. Per germline, CDR1 MNHEY and CDR2 SMNVEV (reference sequence). V was trimmed by 5 bases and J by 0 bases, leaving 17 bases between them. This CDR3 reads CASSTKWRGDSNQPQHF. The CDR3 nucleotides read TGTGCCAGCAGTACTAAATGGAGGGGAGATAGCAATCAGCCCCAGCATTTT.

This clonotype was picked up many times. The V and J genes are TRBV14 and TRBJ2-3; no firm D call. CDR1 and CDR2 (germline): SGHDN, FVKESK. The CDR3 has 15 amino acids. Trimming stripped 1 base from V and 1 base from J, with 9 bases between. CDR3 in amino acids: CASSQGTPGTDTQYF. CDR3 DNA: TGTGCCAGCAGCCAAGGAACCCCCGGCACAGATACGCAGTATTTT.

This sequence joins TRBV10-1 and TRBJ2-3; the D is unclear. CDR3 size: 13 residues. V was trimmed by 2 bases and J by 2 bases, leaving 5 bases between them. Germline V lookup: CDR1 WNHNN, CDR2 SYGVQD (reference sequence). This CDR3 is CASSEPDTDTQYF. The CDR3 nucleotides read TGCGCCAGCAGTGAGCCGGACACAGATACGCAGTATTTT.

The rearrangement links TRBV19 to TRBJ2-7; D may be TRBD1 (5 bases). Germline V gene data show CDR1 as LNHDA and CDR2 as SQIVND (reference sequence). The CDR3 is 14 amino acids. V lost 3 bases to trimming and J lost 0 bases, with 9 bases between them. The CDR3 DNA sequence: TGTGCCAGTAGTATTGCGGACAACTCCTACGAGCAGTACTTC. This sequence encodes CASSIADNSYEQYF. The full variable domain, in which reference TRBV19 and TRBJ2-7 provide the parts outside the CDR3, is DGGITQSPKYLFRKEGQNVTLSCEQNLNHDAMYWYRQDPGQGLRLIYYSQIVNDFQKGDIAEGYSVSREKKESFPLTVTSAQKNPTAFYLCASSIADNSYEQYFGPGTRLTVT.

This clonotype was recorded many times. The chain employs TRBV27 and TRBJ1-1; possibly TRBD1 for D (6 bases). This CDR3 has 17 residues. V dropped 1 base and J dropped 5 bases, with 20 bases sitting between them. The germline V gene has CDR1 MNHEY and CDR2 SMNVEV (reference sequence). CDR3 residues: CASSLFYRVGWVTEAFF. CDR3 in DNA: TGTGCCAGCAGTTTATTTTACAGGGTGGGGTGGGTTACTGAAGCTTTCTTT.

This clonotype has at least ten counts. This rearrangement joins TRBV10-3 to TRBJ1-1, with D uncertain. Looked up from germline, CDR1 is ENHRY and CDR2 is SYGVKD. V was clipped by 3 bases and J by 1 base, with 6 bases between them. This CDR3 contains 13 residues. The CDR3 loop reads CAISDTRNTEAFF. In DNA form, the CDR3 reads TGTGCCATCAGTGATACGAGGAACACTGAAGCTTTCTTT.

This chain joins TRBV15 and TRBJ2-5; tentatively, D is TRBD1 (7 bases). Per the germline V gene, CDR1 is LNHNV and CDR2 is YYDKDF (reference sequence). The ends were cut back, 3 bases at V and 11 bases at J, with 22 bases in the middle. The CDR3 sequence is 15 residues long. CDR3: CATSSYIRSQGGQYF. The CDR3 DNA sequence: TGTGCCACCAGCAGTTATATCAGGTCCCAGGGGGGACAGTACTTC.

This clonotype was counted a few times. The chain is built from TRBV19 and TRBJ1-1, with D hard to call. Germline CDR1 and CDR2: LNHDA and SQIVND (reference sequence). The CDR3 covers 14 residues. The V end lost 5 bases, the J end lost 4 bases, and 14 bases lay between the germline ends. The CDR3 nucleotides are TGTGCCAGTAGTCTCGGCAGGTTCCTCACTGAAGCTTTCTTT. Its translation: CASSLGRFLTEAFF. Looking up the rest from reference TRBV19 and TRBJ1-1 gives the full variable domain: DGGITQSPKYLFRKEGQNVTLSCEQNLNHDAMYWYRQDPGQGLRLIYYSQIVNDFQKGDIAEGYSVSREKKESFPLTVTSAQKNPTAFYLCASSLGRFLTEAFFGQGTRLTVV.

CDR3 loop: CASSSKVQLNTEAFF. CDR3 DNA: TGTGCCAGCAGCTCGAAAGTACAGCTGAACACTGAAGCTTTCTTT. The V and J genes are TRBV7-8 and TRBJ1-1, with D uncertain. Germline-derived CDR1 and CDR2 are SGHVS and FQNEAQ. Deletions cut 4 bases from V and 0 bases from J, with 12 bases between. This CDR3 has 15 amino acids.

This clonotype turned up a few times. The genes are TRBV15 and TRBJ1-2, with no clear D. Looked up from germline, CDR1 is LNHNV and CDR2 is YYDKDF (reference sequence). The CDR3 sequence is 15 residues long. V dropped 2 bases and J dropped 4 bases, with 14 bases sitting between them. CDR3: CATSRSGVDLYGYTF. The CDR3 nucleotides read TGTGCCACCAGCAGATCGGGTGTCGACCTCTATGGCTACACCTTC.

This clonotype was seen more than once but under ten times. The rearrangement joins TRBV9 to TRBJ2-7; possible D gene TRBD1, 5 bases. Trimming shortened V by 2 bases and J by 2 bases, and 11 bases separated the two germline ends. Looked up from germline, CDR1 is SGDLS and CDR2 is YYNGEE. The CDR3 spans 14 residues. The CDR3 coding sequence is TGTGCCAGCAGCGTTCCCCAGGGTACCTACGAGCAGTACTTC. It translates to CASSVPQGTYEQYF.

Note on this clonotype: A much larger clone sits a single nucleotide away, making a read error possible. The chain recombines TRBV7-2 with TRBJ2-5; maybe TRBD1 (6 bases). The ends were cut back, 5 bases at V and 2 bases at J, with 9 bases in the middle. The CDR3 length is 13 residues. The V gene's germline CDR1 is SGHTA and CDR2 FQGNSA. The CDR3 coding sequence is TGTGCCAGCAGCACGGACAGACAAGAGACCCAGTACTTC. Protein sequence: CASSTDRQETQYF.

This clonotype was seen ten or more times. The V call is TRBV5-8, the J call TRBJ1-1; tentative D call: TRBD1 (5 bases). Deletions cut 6 bases from V and 7 bases from J, with 16 bases between. CDR3 size: 13 residues. CDR1 and CDR2 from the germline V gene are SGHTS and YDEGEE. The CDR3 region has the DNA TGTGCCAGCACCTTACTCGGGGCGTTTGAAGCTTTCTTT. Protein: CASTLLGAFEAFF.

At least ten counts were recorded for this clonotype. The genes are TRBV11-2 and TRBJ2-5; D might be TRBD1 (6 bases). The CDR3 runs 13 residues. V gave up 1 base and J gave up 7 bases, with 10 bases separating them. Looked up from germline, CDR1 is SGHAT and CDR2 is FQNNGV. In DNA, the CDR3 is TGTGCCAGCAGCTTAGGCCAACAGGGGACCCAGTACTTC. Protein product: CASSLGQQGTQYF.

This clonotype was counted ten times or more. The chain has TRBV7-8 and TRBJ1-6; no clear D. Trimming cost V 0 bases and J 8 bases, with 11 bases left between them. Germline assignment: CDR1 SGHVS and CDR2 FQNEAQ. The CDR3 spans 15 residues. CDR3 sequence: CASSLAAGRDSPLHF. In DNA form, the CDR3 reads TGTGCCAGCAGCTTAGCTGCTGGACGTGATTCACCCCTCCACTTT. Combining the CDR3 with reference TRBV7-8 and TRBJ1-6 gives the whole variable domain GAGVSQSPRYKVAKRGQDVALRCDPISGHVSLFWYQQALGQGPEFLTYFQNEAQLDKSGLPSDRFFAERPEGSVSTLKIQRTQQEDSAVYLCASSLAAGRDSPLHFGNGTRLTVT.